This TCR beta chain is from a study of blood T cell repertoires in COVID-19. Germline assignment: CDR1 PRHDT and CDR2 FYEKMQ (reference sequence). CDR3 length: 13 residues. The V and J ends lost 2 bases and 4 bases, in that order; junction bases with no gene match: 0. The repertoire was sequenced with immunoSEQ multiplex PCR; TCRdb's copy has only in-frame clones and lacks some. The table lists approximately 380,000 clones, approximately 90% of them singletons. Sequenced material: PBMCs or T cells enriched from blood (not recorded which). This TCR came from a woman in her late teens or twenties who had recovered from COVID-19. The chain carries TRBV13 and TRBJ2-3, with 7 nucleotides matching TRBD2. The CDR3 DNA is TGTGCCAGCAGCTTACGGGGGGCAGATACGCAGTATTTT. Translating gives CASSLRGADTQYF. The complete variable domain, with remaining parts taken from reference TRBV13 and TRBJ2-3, reads AAGVIQSPRHLIKEKRETATLKCYPIPRHDTVYWYQQGPGQDPQFLISFYEKMQSDKGSIPDRFSAQQFSDYHSELNMSSLELGDSALYFCASSLRGADTQYFGPGTRLTVL.